The clone carrying this T cell receptor (beta chain) was recorded a few times. What it binds is not known. This entry belongs to a study of beta chain features in type 1 diabetes. The sequenced template was cDNA made from the entire isolated RNA. The repertoire was sequenced with immunoSEQ multiplex PCR; TCRdb's copy has only in-frame clones and lacks some. The sample holds 450,000 to 600,000 clones, around 28% seen once. Points from the study as a whole: Individuals with type 1 diabetes displayed fewer insertions and more deletions at VDJ junctions.

The TCR originated in a man aged 18 to 29 in good health. Specimen: naive CD4+ T cells from blood.

CDR3 sequence reads: CATSRSLGWEQFF. The CDR3, as DNA: TGTGCCACCAGCAGATCTTTGGGCTGGGAGCAGTTCTTC. The rearrangement links TRBV15 to TRBJ2-1; D not resolved. This CDR3 has 13 residues. Per germline, CDR1 LNHNV and CDR2 YYDKDF (reference sequence). Trimming took 2 bases from V and 10 from J, leaving 12 bases between them.